The rows below give T cell receptor beta chains drawn from one sample of a study of blood T cells in healthy people across ages. One entry per CDR3 protein, called by TCRdb with MiXCR from the 5' RACE reads. This sample yields 750,000 to 950,000 distinct CDR3 sequences, of which almost 30% are seen a single time; roughly 10% belongs to the top ten. The same specimen was also included in a second study, on T cells of mothers and their children.

The sequenced material came from blood. These TCRs come from a woman aged 40 to 55 in good health. CDR3s include the opening cysteine and the closing phenylalanine or tryptophan. A D gene is named only where the DNA matches it firmly. A clone size is listed for some rows: how often the clone was seen (once, few, many), or a class if it is expanded.

J gene | D gene | CDR3 length | V gene | clone size | CDR3 protein | CDR3 DNA
TRBJ2-7 | NA | 14 | TRBV7-2 | many | CASSVDTARNEQYF | TGTGCCAGCAGCGTCGACACCGCTCGAAACGAGCAGTACTTC
TRBJ2-3 | NA | 16 | TRBV20-1 | few | CSARDVGALITDTQYF | TGCAGTGCTAGAGATGTAGGGGCTTTGATCACAGATACGCAGTATTTT
TRBJ1-1 | NA | 12 | TRBV6-2/TRBV6-3 | NA | CASSPKQGRAFF | TGTGCCAGCAGCCCAAAACAGGGCCGGGCTTTCTTT
TRBJ1-4 | NA | 15 | TRBV7-9 | NA | CASSPSGLVAEKLFF | TGTGCCAGCAGCCCTAGCGGCCTAGTGGCCGAAAAACTGTTTTTT
TRBJ1-2 | NA | 14 | TRBV12-3/TRBV12-4 | NA | CASSLPGLLLGYTF | TGTGCCAGCAGTTTACCCGGACTACTACTTGGCTACACCTTC
TRBJ2-7 | TRBD1 | 16 | TRBV19 | few | CASIISFGQGSNEQYF | TGTGCCAGTATTATATCCTTCGGACAGGGTAGCAACGAGCAGTACTTC
TRBJ2-7 | NA | 13 | TRBV7-9 | many | CASSPLPTYEQYF | TGTGCCAGCAGCCCACTACCAACCTACGAGCAGTACTTC
TRBJ1-1 | NA | 11 | TRBV20-1 | NA | CRLDRLTEAFF | TGCAGGCTGGACAGATTGACTGAAGCTTTCTTT
TRBJ1-1 | TRBD1 | 15 | TRBV20-1 | few | CSALRRGQLNTEAFF | TGCAGTGCTTTGCGGAGGGGGCAGCTAAACACTGAAGCTTTCTTT
TRBJ1-5 | NA | 14 | TRBV20-1 | NA | CSARIRQSNQPQHF | TGCAGTGCTAGAATCCGACAGAGCAATCAGCCCCAGCATTTT
TRBJ2-1 | TRBD2 | 16 | TRBV25-1 | NA | CASSVPSGGSWNEQFF | TGTGCCAGCAGTGTCCCTAGCGGGGGGTCTTGGAATGAGCAGTTCTTC
TRBJ1-1 | NA | 14 | TRBV12-3/TRBV12-4 | few | CASSLGLTNTEAFF | TGTGCCAGCAGTTTAGGTCTAACAAACACTGAAGCTTTCTTT
TRBJ1-2 | NA | 14 | TRBV24-1 | NA | CAAAPNREDYGYTF | TGTGCCGCCGCACCTAACAGGGAAGACTATGGCTACACCTTC
TRBJ2-7 | TRBD1 | 16 | TRBV4-1 | many | CASSQKRQGISYEQYF | TGCGCCAGCAGCCAAAAACGACAGGGGATCTCCTACGAGCAGTACTTC